The rows below give T cell receptor beta chains drawn from one sample of a study of Graves' ophthalmopathy and Graves' hyperthyroidism. TCRdb re-called the multiplex PCR reads through MiXCR, storing one row per CDR3 protein. Of about 660,000 distinct CDR3 sequences listed, roughly two fifths were seen once; the top ten hold over 2.5%. Source material: peripheral blood. The receptors derive from an adult man with Graves' ophthalmopathy. Each CDR3 is given with its conserved first and last residue. The D gene is left open where the match is weak. Rows give clone size only sometimes, using once, few, many, or a class for an expanded clone.

size: .; V: TRBV7-8; D: TRBD1; J: TRBJ2-5; DNA: TGTGCCAGCAGCAGGGGGACAGGGCGACAAGAGACCCAGTACTTC; CDR3: CASSRGTGRQETQYF
size: .; V: TRBV5-1; D: .; J: TRBJ2-5; DNA: TGCGCCAGCAGCTTGACGGCGCCAACCCAAGAGACCCAGTACTTC; CDR3: CASSLTAPTQETQYF
size: few; V: TRBV7-9; D: TRBD1; J: TRBJ2-7; DNA: TGTGCCAGCAGCAATACTATTATCCCGGGACAGGGGGCCTACGAGCAGTACTTC; CDR3: CASSNTIIPGQGAYEQYF
size: .; V: TRBV7-9; D: .; J: TRBJ1-1; DNA: TGTGCCAGCAGTCCACCTACGCTGGCAGCTTTCTTT; CDR3: CASSPPTLAAFF
size: many; V: TRBV7-8; D: .; J: TRBJ1-1; DNA: TGTGCCAGCAGCTTGGGTGCAAGCACTGAAGCTTTCTTT; CDR3: CASSLGASTEAFF
size: many; V: TRBV25-1; D: .; J: TRBJ1-6; DNA: TGTGCCACCCAACCAAGAAGGGAGCATAATTCACCCCTCCACTTT; CDR3: CATQPRREHNSPLHF
size: many; V: TRBV19; D: .; J: TRBJ1-2; DNA: TGTGCCAGCAAATCGACAGATAACTATGGCTACACCTTC; CDR3: CASKSTDNYGYTF
size: .; V: TRBV15; D: .; J: TRBJ1-4; DNA: TGTGCCACCAGCAGAGATAAACTGTTTTTT; CDR3: CATSRDKLFF
size: few; V: TRBV10-3; D: .; J: TRBJ1-2; DNA: TGTGCCAGCAGTGTTTCGACAGAAAACTATGGCTACACCTTC; CDR3: CASSVSTENYGYTF
size: many; V: TRBV25-1; D: .; J: TRBJ1-2; DNA: TGTGCCAGCAGCGCGACGACAGTGCTACGGGGCTACACCTTC; CDR3: CASSATTVLRGYTF
size: few; V: TRBV11-2; D: .; J: TRBJ1-4; DNA: TGTGCCAGCAGCTCCCGACAGGAGGGAGAAAAACTGTTTTTT; CDR3: CASSSRQEGEKLFF
size: many; V: TRBV20-1; D: .; J: TRBJ1-2; DNA: TGCAGTGCTAGGGCCGGGGAGGCTTACGGCTACACCTTC; CDR3: CSARAGEAYGYTF
size: many; V: TRBV20-1; D: TRBD2; J: TRBJ2-5; DNA: TGCAGTGCTTCCGGGACTAGCGGGGGACGGATTGGGACCCAGTACTTC; CDR3: CSASGTSGGRIGTQYF
size: .; V: TRBV20-1; D: TRBD1; J: TRBJ1-5; DNA: TGCAGTGCTGCCCTCGTTAAGGCAGGACAGGGGAATCAGCCCCAGCATTTT; CDR3: CSAALVKAGQGNQPQHF
size: few; V: TRBV5-5; D: TRBD1; J: TRBJ2-2; DNA: TGTGCCAGCAGCTACAGGGACAGGGCGGCCGGGGAGCTGTTTTTT; CDR3: CASSYRDRAAGELFF
size: few; V: TRBV29-1; D: .; J: TRBJ2-6; DNA: TGCAGCTTAGGGCACTCTGGGGCCAACGTCCTGACTTTC; CDR3: CSLGHSGANVLTF
size: many; V: TRBV7-9; D: .; J: TRBJ2-6; DNA: TGTGCCAGCAGCTTAGCGGCAGGTGTTTCTGGGGCCAACGTCCTGACTTTC; CDR3: CASSLAAGVSGANVLTF
size: few; V: TRBV15; D: .; J: TRBJ2-6; DNA: TGTGCCACCAGGGGAGAGGGCAGTTACTCTGGGGCCAACGTCCTGACTTTC; CDR3: CATRGEGSYSGANVLTF
size: many; V: TRBV9; D: .; J: TRBJ2-7; DNA: TGTGCCAGCAGCGTAGGGACAAGCGAGCAGTACTTC; CDR3: CASSVGTSEQYF
size: many; V: TRBV29-1; D: TRBD1; J: TRBJ1-5; DNA: TGCAGCGTCCTGACAGGGTGGGATCAGCCCCAGCATTTT; CDR3: CSVLTGWDQPQHF
size: many; V: TRBV12-3/TRBV12-4; D: TRBD1; J: TRBJ1-1; DNA: TGTGCCAGCACGCGACAGGGGTCGAACACTGAAGCTTTCTTT; CDR3: CASTRQGSNTEAFF
size: many; V: TRBV2; D: .; J: TRBJ1-6; DNA: TGTGCCAGCAAGCGGGAGGGCCTTCCTTATAATTCACCCCTCCACTTT; CDR3: CASKREGLPYNSPLHF
size: many; V: TRBV6-5; D: .; J: TRBJ1-1; DNA: TGTGCCAGCAGGCTTACAGGGAACACTGAAGCTTTCTTT; CDR3: CASRLTGNTEAFF
size: many; V: TRBV7-9; D: .; J: TRBJ2-5; DNA: TGTGCCAGCATTCCCTACAGGTCCCAAGAGACCCAGTACTTC; CDR3: CASIPYRSQETQYF
size: many; V: TRBV7-9; D: .; J: TRBJ1-1; DNA: TGCGCCAGCAGCCAAGACCCGGCAGGGCGGACTGAAGCTTTCTTT; CDR3: CASSQDPAGRTEAFF
size: .; V: TRBV25-1; D: .; J: TRBJ2-5; DNA: TGTGCCAGCTCACCATCTAAAGCGCGCCAAGAGACCCAGTACTTC; CDR3: CASSPSKARQETQYF